This entry lists 30 T cell receptor beta chains sequenced from one sample in a study of patients and donors after allogeneic stem cell transplantation. TCRdb ran MiXCR on the RT-PCR reads and lists one entry per CDR3 protein. The sample shows 400,000 to 500,000 distinct CDR3 sequences, around 16% of them seen only once. The sample taken for sequencing was blood, either unsorted or a sorted T cell fraction (not recorded which). Receptor source: a human donor who was either an allogeneic HSCT recipient or a stem cell or donor lymphocyte infusion donor (not recorded which). It is not recorded whose cells these are; they may come from a transplant donor.

Only one count was recorded for this clonotype. J is TRBJ1-5 and V is TRBV4-2; D unclear. Germline V gene data show CDR1 as LGHNA and CDR2 as YNFKEQ. Trimming stripped 0 bases from V and 2 bases from J, with 11 bases between. CDR3 length: 16 amino acids. This CDR3 reads CASSQESRAGNQPQHF. The CDR3 nucleotides are TGTGCCAGCAGCCAAGAATCTAGGGCTGGCAATCAGCCCCAGCATTTT.

Worth noting for this clonotype: This sequence may be a read error, since a much larger clone differs from it by one base. The V and J genes are TRBV29-1 and TRBJ2-1, with 7 bases aligning to TRBD1. Germline V gives CDR1 SQVTM, CDR2 ANQGSEA. The CDR3 sequence is 13 residues long. The ends lost 7 bases at V and 7 bases at J; junction bases unmatched: 10. As DNA, the CDR3 is TGCAGCGGGTATCGACAGGGTAGGAATGAGCAGTTCTTC. The encoded protein is CSGYRQGRNEQFF.

The gene calls are TRBV18 and TRBJ2-3; D call uncertain. CDR3 length: 15 residues. V was clipped by 7 bases and J by 1 base, with 15 bases between them. Germline CDR1 reads KGHSH; CDR2 reads LQKENI. The chain's CDR3 is CASFPAGRGTDTQYF. The CDR3 region has the DNA TGTGCCAGCTTCCCGGCCGGAAGGGGCACAGATACGCAGTATTTT.

V is TRBV7-2 and J is TRBJ2-5; D gene unclear. CDR1 and CDR2 from the germline V gene are SGHTA and FQGNSA. The CDR3 runs 14 residues. V was trimmed by 3 bases and J by 5 bases, leaving 13 bases between them. DNA for the CDR3: TGTGCCAGCAGCTTGAGTCTCGACCGGGAGACCCAGTACTTC. It encodes CASSLSLDRETQYF.

This clonotype has more than one count but fewer than ten. The rearrangement links TRBV15 to TRBJ2-5; a weak D match, TRBD1 (5 bases). The V gene lost 0 bases and the J gene lost 5 bases, with 16 bases spanning the gap. This CDR3 has 16 amino acids. Germline V lookup: CDR1 LNHNV, CDR2 YYDKDF (reference sequence). CDR3 in amino acids: CATSRDHSGPGETQYF. The CDR3 region has the DNA TGTGCCACCAGCAGAGACCATTCAGGGCCGGGCGAGACCCAGTACTTC.

This clonotype has ten or more counts. The chain uses TRBV6-2 or TRBV6-3 and TRBJ2-1; 13 bases align to TRBD2. Trimming cost V 6 bases and J 7 bases; bases outside gene matches: 0. The CDR3 is 13 amino acids. Germline V gene lookup returns CDR1 MNHEY and CDR2 SVGEGT. The CDR3 DNA follows: TGTGCCAGCAGGACTAGCGGGGGGAATGAGCAGTTCTTC. It is translated as CASRTSGGNEQFF.

V is TRBV24-1 and J is TRBJ2-2; tentative D call: TRBD2 (5 bases). Trimming removed 7 bases at V and 5 bases at J, with 13 bases between. This CDR3 comprises 14 residues. The V gene's germline CDR1 is KGHDR and CDR2 SFDVKD. CDR3 residues: CATSAVQRTGELFF. The DNA for the CDR3 is TGTGCCACCAGCGCCGTACAGCGGACCGGGGAGCTGTTTTTT.

The genes are TRBV19 and TRBJ1-5, with D perhaps TRBD1 (6 bases). Trimming removed 1 base at V and 4 bases at J, with 17 bases between. This CDR3 contains 17 residues. Germline V gene lookup returns CDR1 LNHDA and CDR2 SQIVND (reference sequence). The DNA of the CDR3 is TGTGCCAGTAGTATAGGAGTGGCACAGGGAGTAAATCAGCCCCAGCATTTT. Residues: CASSIGVAQGVNQPQHF.

CDR3: CASSYTRAGNTIYF. CDR3 nucleotides: TGTGCCAGCAGTTACACCAGGGCTGGAAACACCATATATTTT. The V and J genes are TRBV6-5 and TRBJ1-3; D perhaps matches TRBD1 (5 bases). Germline assignment: CDR1 MNHEY and CDR2 SVGAGI. Between the trimmed V and J ends, which lost 2 bases and 2 bases, there was a span of 7 bases. The CDR3 totals 14 residues.

This clonotype was observed a handful of times. The chain joins TRBV3-1 to TRBJ2-7; TRBD1 matches 9 bases. The CDR3 is made up of 17 amino acids. In germline, CDR1 is LGHDT, CDR2 YNNKEL (reference sequence). The V segment lost 4 bases and the J segment 3 bases; nucleotides outside the gene matches: 13. The CDR3 region is CASSLLPPGQGRYEQYF. The CDR3 coding sequence is TGTGCCAGCAGCCTTCTTCCCCCGGGACAGGGTCGCTACGAGCAGTACTTC.

The V and J genes are TRBV3-1 and TRBJ2-7, with TRBD2 matching 7 bases. V trimming: 2 bases; J trimming: 2 bases; junction bases outside the gene matches: 6. This CDR3 spans 15 amino acids. CDR1 is LGHDT, CDR2 YNNKEL, per germline (reference sequence). CDR3 sequence (DNA): TGTGCCAGCAGCCAACTAGCGGTCGGGGCCTACGAGCAGTACTTC. Its translation: CASSQLAVGAYEQYF.

Many counts were recorded for this clonotype. The chain has TRBV5-1 and TRBJ2-1; the match to TRBD2 covers 15 bases. J gave up 8 bases and V 4 bases, and 10 bases lay outside the gene matches. The CDR3 loop spans 17 amino acids. Germline V CDR1 and CDR2: SGHRS, YFSETQ. This CDR3 is CASSPGLAGGVWDEQFF. The DNA for the CDR3 is TGCGCCAGCAGCCCTGGACTAGCGGGAGGGGTCTGGGATGAGCAGTTCTTC.

This clonotype was recorded a few times. The CDR3 sequence is CASTPPNTGELFF. The CDR3 DNA is TGTGCCAGCACCCCCCCGAACACCGGGGAGCTGTTTTTT. The chain joins TRBV7-2 to TRBJ2-2; D is unresolved. The CDR3 covers 13 residues. Trimming took off 7 bases at V and 0 bases at J, with 6 bases between the two ends. Germline V gene data show CDR1 as SGHTA and CDR2 as FQGNSA.

This clonotype came up many times. The V and J genes are TRBV4-3 and TRBJ1-2; a possible D gene is TRBD1 (6 bases). Trimming took off 4 bases at V and 4 bases at J, with 16 bases between the two ends. The CDR3 runs to 15 residues. Germline V gene data show CDR1 as LGHNA and CDR2 as YSLEER. Here the CDR3 reads CASSPDPGGGYGYTF. Here the CDR3 DNA reads TGCGCCAGCAGCCCAGACCCGGGGGGCGGCTATGGCTACACCTTC.

Many counts were recorded for this clonotype. The V gene is TRBV29-1, the J gene TRBJ2-2; possible D gene TRBD2, 6 bases. Trimming stripped 5 bases from V and 0 bases from J, with 10 bases between. CDR3 size: 14 residues. Germline CDR1 SQVTM, CDR2 ANQGSEA. The CDR3: CSVKAGANTGELFF. Written as DNA, the CDR3 is TGCAGCGTTAAAGCGGGTGCGAACACCGGGGAGCTGTTTTTT.

This clonotype was seen many times. DNA of the CDR3: TGCGCCAGCAGCTTGGACCCTAGACAAGCCGGGGAGCTGTTTTTT. Its translation is CASSLDPRQAGELFF. The genes are TRBV5-1 and TRBJ2-2; D ambiguous. V gave up 0 bases and J gave up 6 bases, with 12 bases separating them. Germline loops: CDR1 SGHRS, CDR2 YFSETQ. This CDR3 spans 15 amino acids.

There are a few counts of this clonotype. J is TRBJ2-1 and V is TRBV5-1, with D hard to call. V was cut by 3 bases and J by 0 bases, with 7 bases left in between. Germline V gene lookup returns CDR1 SGHRS and CDR2 YFSETQ. The CDR3 length is 14 residues. The CDR3 sequence: CASSSGLSYNEQFF. The CDR3 region has the DNA TGCGCCAGCAGCTCCGGGCTCTCCTACAATGAGCAGTTCTTC.

The CDR3 protein is CASSVKQDRVYGYTF. The CDR3 DNA follows: TGTGCCAGCAGCGTGAAGCAGGACAGGGTCTATGGCTACACCTTC. The chain joins TRBV9 to TRBJ1-2, with 8 bases identical to TRBD1. Per germline, CDR1 SGDLS and CDR2 YYNGEE. CDR3 size: 15 residues. V trimming: 2 bases; J trimming: 4 bases; junction bases outside the gene matches: 7.

This clonotype showed up just a few times. The chain combines TRBV7-2 with TRBJ2-3; D unclear. Trimming cost V 2 bases and J 6 bases, with 9 bases left between them. Germline assignment: CDR1 SGHTA and CDR2 FQGNSA. The CDR3 runs 13 residues. The CDR3 spells CASSLSGWDTQYF. For the CDR3, the DNA is TGTGCCAGCAGCTTAAGTGGATGGGATACGCAGTATTTT. Drawing the rest from reference TRBV7-2 and TRBJ2-3, the complete variable domain is GAGVSQSPSNKVTEKGKDVELRCDPISGHTALYWYRQSLGQGLEFLIYFQGNSAPDKSGLPSDRFSAERTGGSVSTLTIQRTQQEDSAVYLCASSLSGWDTQYFGPGTRLTVL.

The rearrangement uses TRBV6-1 and TRBJ2-5, with 10 bases identical to TRBD2. The CDR3 length is 13 residues. V was pared by 11 bases and J by 3 bases, with 6 bases of the junction left unmatched. The germline V gene encodes CDR1 MNHNS and CDR2 SASEGT. For the CDR3, the DNA is TGTGCCGGTAGCGGGGGGTTCAAAGAGACCCAGTACTTC. Its protein is CAGSGGFKETQYF.

This clonotype was picked up many times. This chain uses TRBV29-1 with TRBJ2-1; D gene ambiguous. Trimming took 8 bases from V and 4 from J, leaving 9 bases between them. The CDR3 is made up of 11 amino acids. Germline V gives CDR1 SQVTM, CDR2 ANQGSEA. CDR3 loop: CSTVIYNEQFF. The DNA for the CDR3 is TGCAGCACGGTAATTTACAATGAGCAGTTCTTC.

The V and J genes are TRBV6-2 or TRBV6-3 and TRBJ2-2; tentative D call: TRBD2 (6 bases). CDR1 is MNHEY and CDR2 is SVGEGT in the germline V gene. This CDR3 is 21 amino acids long. V was trimmed by 0 bases and J by 1 base, leaving 24 bases between them. CDR3 region: CASSYSRHGGLPLRNTGELFF. The DNA of the CDR3 is TGTGCCAGCAGTTACTCGAGACACGGAGGGTTGCCTCTCAGGAACACCGGGGAGCTGTTTTTT.

This clonotype was recorded a few times. The chain recombines TRBV20-1 with TRBJ2-1, with 9 bases that match TRBD1. Germline V gives CDR1 DFQATT, CDR2 SNEGSKA (reference sequence). J lost 4 bases, V lost 3 bases, and 7 bases had no gene match. This CDR3 is built from 15 residues. The CDR3 protein is CSASNRGRKYNEQFF. The CDR3, as DNA: TGCAGTGCTAGTAACAGGGGGCGCAAATACAATGAGCAGTTCTTC.

This clonotype has a count of ten or more. The chain carries TRBV12-3 or TRBV12-4 and TRBJ2-1; tentative D call: TRBD1 (5 bases). V lost 7 bases, J lost 5 bases, and 18 bases lay in between. The CDR3 length is 15 residues. CDR3 nucleotides: TGTGCCAGCACCCTCCAGGGTCTTAACGACAATGAGCAGTTCTTC. This encodes CASTLQGLNDNEQFF.

The J gene is TRBJ2-1, the V gene TRBV5-6; maybe TRBD1 (6 bases). The germline V gene encodes CDR1 SGHDT and CDR2 YYEEEE. V was cut by 4 bases and J by 5 bases, with 19 bases left in between. CDR3 length equals 16 residues. CDR3 protein: CASSPRGAQGNNEQFF. In nucleotides, the CDR3 is TGTGCCAGCAGCCCCCGAGGGGCCCAGGGGAACAATGAGCAGTTCTTC. The full variable domain, completed using reference TRBV5-6 and TRBJ2-1, is DAGVTQSPTHLIKTRGQQVTLRCSPKSGHDTVSWYQQALGQGPQFIFQYYEEEERQRGNFPDRFSGHQFPNYSSELNVNALLLGDSALYLCASSPRGAQGNNEQFFGPGTRLTVL.

The V gene is TRBV20-1, the J gene TRBJ2-7; a weak D match, TRBD1 (6 bases). CDR1 DFQATT and CDR2 SNEGSKA come from the germline V gene (reference sequence). Trimming shortened V by 6 bases and J by 4 bases, and 13 bases separated the two germline ends. This CDR3 region has 12 residues. The CDR3 here is CSALRDTYEQYF. The CDR3 DNA reads TGCAGTGCCCTCAGGGACACGTACGAGCAGTACTTC.

On this clonotype: This CDR3 is missing its conserved last phenylalanine or tryptophan, likely due to a read error. The limits of the CDR3 on the DNA are not certain, so only TCRdb's listed CDR3 is given. V is TRBV21-1 and J is TRBJ2-2; the table names TRBD2, a call not compared with the DNA. TRBV21-1 is described as a pseudogene. The CDR3 contains 10 residues when both ends are counted. The chain's CDR3 is CASQRGRQCD.

The rearrangement joins TRBV7-9 to TRBJ1-3; D might be TRBD1 (6 bases). CDR1 is SEHNR and CDR2 is FQNEAQ in the germline V gene (reference sequence). The CDR3 is 14 amino acids. The V end lost 6 bases, the J end lost 3 bases, and 12 bases lay between the germline ends. The CDR3 region is CASSSQGIGNTIYF. The CDR3 region has the DNA TGTGCCAGCAGTTCTCAGGGGATTGGAAACACCATATATTTT.

The rearrangement joins TRBV7-9 to TRBJ2-7, with 7 bases matching TRBD1. CDR3 size: 14 residues. Germline assignment: CDR1 SEHNR and CDR2 FQNEAQ (reference sequence). V lost 5 bases to trimming and J lost 1 base; unmatched junction nucleotides: 5. The CDR3 DNA follows: TGTGCCAGCAGCATAGGGGGACAGTCCTACGAGCAGTACTTC. Residues: CASSIGGQSYEQYF.

This clonotype occurred a few times. V gene TRBV5-5 combines with J gene TRBJ2-7; D is undetermined. Germline V lookup: CDR1 SGHKS, CDR2 YYEKEE (reference sequence). The CDR3 totals 14 residues. Trimming took 0 bases from V and 1 from J, leaving 8 bases between them. For the CDR3, the DNA is TGTGCCAGCAGCTTGGGGGTGAATTCCTACGAGCAGTACTTC. This translates into CASSLGVNSYEQYF.